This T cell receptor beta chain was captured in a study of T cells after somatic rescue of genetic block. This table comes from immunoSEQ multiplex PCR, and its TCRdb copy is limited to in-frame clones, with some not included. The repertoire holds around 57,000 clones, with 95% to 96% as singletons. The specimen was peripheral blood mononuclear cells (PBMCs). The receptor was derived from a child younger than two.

CDR3 bases: TGTGCCAGCAGGGACAGGGGGTTTTTGAACACTGAAGCTTTCTTT. Its translation: CASRDRGFLNTEAFF. The J gene is TRBJ1-1, the V gene TRBV6-1; 10 bases align to TRBD1. Germline V lookup: CDR1 MNHNS, CDR2 SASEGT. The CDR3 loop spans 15 amino acids. Losses at the gene ends were 6 bases for V and 0 bases for J; bases not matched to a gene: 4.